The next 29 T cell receptor beta chains were all read from a single sample in a study of graft-versus-host responses after intestinal transplantation. The data were produced by immunoSEQ multiplex PCR, yet TCRdb's version contains in-frame clones alone and is incomplete. The sample contains tens of thousands of clones, roughly 92% of which appear only once. Their antigens are not known. Specimen: unstimulated CD4+ T cells sorted from spleen or lymph node cells, collected before intestinal transplant. Source of these receptors: a human donor who received an intestinal transplant.

This clone appeared a few times. This chain connects TRBV5-4 to TRBJ1-1; 7 positions match TRBD1. Looked up from germline, CDR1 is SGHNT and CDR2 is YYREEE (reference sequence). The CDR3 has 15 residues. Trimming removed 2 bases from V and 0 bases from J; junction bases left unmatched: 4. DNA of the CDR3: TGTGCCAGCAGCTTAACAGGGGACTTGAACACTGAAGCTTTCTTT. Protein product: CASSLTGDLNTEAFF.

V and J are TRBV18 and TRBJ2-4; D not certain. Trimming removed 4 bases from V and 8 bases from J, with 6 bases in between. Germline-derived CDR1 and CDR2 are KGHSH and LQKENI. The CDR3 runs to 11 residues. The CDR3 DNA sequence: TGTGCCAGCTCACTCGCGGACATTCAGTACTTC. Protein product: CASSLADIQYF. The entire variable domain, with the rest obtained from reference TRBV18 and TRBJ2-4, is as follows: NAGVMQNPRHLVRRRGQEARLRCSPMKGHSHVYWYRQLPEEGLKFMVYLQKENIIDESGMPKERFSAEFPKEGPSILRIQQVVRGDSAAYFCASSLADIQYFGAGTRLSVL.

The rearrangement links TRBV28 to TRBJ1-1; D is unresolved. V dropped 4 bases and J dropped 5 bases, with 23 bases sitting between them. CDR3 length: 17 residues. CDR1 MDHEN and CDR2 SYDVKM come from the germline V gene. CDR3 protein: CASSSQDSRFGSTEAFF. CDR3 coding DNA: TGTGCCAGCAGTTCCCAGGACTCTCGCTTCGGCAGTACTGAAGCTTTCTTT. Complete variable domain (other parts from reference TRBV28 and TRBJ1-1): DVKVTQSSRYLVKRTGEKVFLECVQDMDHENMFWYRQDPGLGLRLIYFSYDVKMKEKGDIPEGYSVSREKKERFSLILESASTNQTSMYLCASSSQDSRFGSTEAFFGQGTRLTVV.

The V and J genes are TRBV5-5 and TRBJ1-1; TRBD1 matches 7 bases. After removal of 2 bases from V and 1 base from J, the junction contained 8 bases not matched to a gene. Per germline, CDR1 SGHKS and CDR2 YYEKEE (reference sequence). The CDR3 has 16 residues. The CDR3 is CASSLPRGLSNTEAFF. The CDR3 DNA follows: TGTGCCAGCAGCTTACCTAGGGGGCTCTCGAACACTGAAGCTTTCTTT.

Only one count was recorded for this clone. The chain is built from TRBV6-4 and TRBJ2-3; TRBD2 matches 8 bases. Trimming cost V 3 bases and J 6 bases; bases outside gene matches: 8. The germline V gene has CDR1 MRHNA and CDR2 SNTAGT. The CDR3 is made up of 15 amino acids. Here the CDR3 DNA reads TGTGCCAGCAGTGAGGGGGTGACTAGCGTGGATACGCAGTATTTT. Translated, it gives CASSEGVTSVDTQYF.

With regard to this clone: One end of the junction fails to match germline, which may point to a read error. In the same sample, other DNA sequences code for this CDR3. This sequence joins TRBV4-2 and TRBJ2-7; 10 nucleotides line up with TRBD2. CDR1 is LGHNA and CDR2 is YNFKEQ in the germline V gene. CDR3 length: 15 residues. CDR3 in amino acids: CASSQALSGRTEQYF. The CDR3 nucleotides read TGTGCCAGTAGCCAAGCTCTTAGCGGGAGGACCGAGCAGTACTTC.

This chain uses TRBV29-1 with TRBJ1-2; D gene uncertain. This CDR3 spans 14 amino acids. V was trimmed by 7 bases and J by 4 bases, leaving 19 bases between them. CDR1 and CDR2 from the germline V gene are SQVTM and ANQGSEA. Here the CDR3 reads CSDVFHGVSYGYTF. The CDR3, as DNA: TGCAGCGACGTTTTCCACGGGGTGAGCTATGGCTACACCTTC.

The chain couples TRBV11-1 to TRBJ2-2; 7 bases match TRBD2. The germline gives CDR1 SGHAT, CDR2 FQDESV (reference sequence). The V segment lost 0 bases and the J segment 6 bases; nucleotides outside the gene matches: 10. CDR3 length: 17 residues. The CDR3: CASSLAGGPVGSGELFF. The CDR3 coding sequence is TGTGCCAGCAGCTTAGCGGGAGGGCCGGTTGGGTCCGGGGAGCTGTTTTTT. The variable domain in full, with the rest retrieved from reference TRBV11-1 and TRBJ2-2, is EAEVAQSPRYKITEKSQAVAFWCDPISGHATLYWYRQILGQGPELLVQFQDESVVDDSQLPKDRFSAERLKGVDSTLKIQPAELGDSAMYLCASSLAGGPVGSGELFFGEGSRLTVL.

The chain carries TRBV5-4 and TRBJ2-1; D is unclear. Trimming shortened V by 2 bases and J by 5 bases, and 8 bases separated the two germline ends. Per the germline V gene, CDR1 is SGHNT and CDR2 is YYREEE (reference sequence). The CDR3 extends over 13 amino acids. In DNA, the CDR3 is TGTGCCAGCAGCTTATTTCCCAACAATGAGCAGTTCTTC. Translated, it gives CASSLFPNNEQFF.

The chain links TRBV7-2 to TRBJ2-1; 9 bases match TRBD2. V gave up 6 bases and J gave up 5 bases; unmatched junction bases: 5. There are 14 residues in the CDR3. CDR1 and CDR2 (germline): SGHTA, FQGNSA. The CDR3 region has the DNA TGTGCCAGCAGGTGGGGACTAGCCAACAATGAGCAGTTCTTC. It translates to CASRWGLANNEQFF. The variable domain in full, completed from reference TRBV7-2 and TRBJ2-1, reads GAGVSQSPSNKVTEKGKDVELRCDPISGHTALYWYRQSLGQGLEFLIYFQGNSAPDKSGLPSDRFSAERTGGSVSTLTIQRTQQEDSAVYLCASRWGLANNEQFFGPGTRLTVL.

The sample holds one count of this clone. This chain uses TRBV9 with TRBJ2-2; TRBD2 might be the D (5 bases). V was pared by 2 bases and J by 8 bases, with 16 bases between. Looked up from germline, CDR1 is SGDLS and CDR2 is YYNGEE. The CDR3 totals 15 residues. The CDR3, as DNA: TGTGCCAGCAGCGTCGGTGTCTCTCGGGAAGGGGAGCTGTTTTTT. It yields the protein CASSVGVSREGELFF.

The CDR3: CASSSNSYWKYEQYF. In nucleotides, the CDR3 is TGTGCCAGCAGTTCCAACAGTTACTGGAAATACGAGCAGTACTTC. The rearrangement links TRBV6-5 to TRBJ2-7; D is ambiguous. Trimming stripped 4 bases from V and 4 bases from J, with 17 bases between. Germline lookup yields CDR1 MNHEY and CDR2 SVGAGI. The CDR3 is 15 amino acids.

The CDR3 DNA sequence: TGTGCCAGCAGTGAAACCGGGACGGAAAATTCACCCCTCCACTTT. Its translation: CASSETGTENSPLHF. The chain has TRBV27 and TRBJ1-6; weak D call: TRBD1 (5 bases). The germline V gene encodes CDR1 MNHEY and CDR2 SMNVEV (reference sequence). Trimming stripped 5 bases from V and 7 bases from J, with 15 bases between. The CDR3 is 15 amino acids.

The rearrangement uses TRBV27 and TRBJ2-1, with 8 bases fitting TRBD2. The CDR3 is 24 residues long. CDR1 is MNHEY, CDR2 SMNVEV, per germline (reference sequence). The V gene end was trimmed by 0 bases and the J gene end by 1 base; junction bases not matched to a gene: 26. The CDR3 here is CASSLSVQELGKVSGKRSYNEQFF. CDR3 coding DNA: TGTGCCAGCAGTTTATCGGTGCAGGAGTTGGGCAAGGTTAGCGGGAAGAGGTCCTACAATGAGCAGTTCTTC.

The chain employs TRBV10-1 and TRBJ1-2, with D possibly matching TRBD1 (6 bases). CDR3 length: 14 amino acids. The germline V gene encodes CDR1 WNHNN and CDR2 SYGVQD (reference sequence). The germline V and J ends were trimmed by 2 bases and 5 bases, with 12 bases remaining between them. The CDR3 spells CASSEVGARYGYTF. The CDR3 coding sequence is TGCGCCAGCAGTGAGGTGGGGGCCCGATATGGCTACACCTTC.

This clone was picked up one time. The chain recombines TRBV27 with TRBJ2-1; the match to TRBD2 covers 15 bases. V shed 7 bases and J 5 bases; nucleotides not matched to a gene: 15. CDR1 is MNHEY, CDR2 SMNVEV, per germline (reference sequence). The CDR3 has 19 amino acids. The CDR3 DNA reads TGTGCCAGCAACCCGGGGGCGGGGACTAGCGGGAGGAAAAACAATGAGCAGTTCTTC. Its protein product is CASNPGAGTSGRKNNEQFF.

The chain combines TRBV9 with TRBJ2-7; possibly TRBD1 for D (6 bases). The CDR3 has 13 residues. Germline CDR1 reads SGDLS; CDR2 reads YYNGEE. V was trimmed by 3 bases and J by 0 bases, leaving 7 bases between them. The CDR3 coding sequence is TGTGCCAGCAGCGGGGACATCTCCTACGAGCAGTACTTC. Its translation: CASSGDISYEQYF.

The chain recombines TRBV9 with TRBJ1-1, with D perhaps TRBD1 (5 bases). This CDR3 has 16 residues. Germline V lookup: CDR1 SGDLS, CDR2 YYNGEE. Trimming stripped 3 bases from V and 0 bases from J, with 15 bases between. The CDR3 sequence is CASSALGTILNTEAFF. The CDR3 DNA follows: TGTGCCAGCAGCGCCCTCGGGACGATTTTGAACACTGAAGCTTTCTTT.

V gene TRBV20-1 combines with J gene TRBJ1-1; D is unresolved. Germline lookup yields CDR1 DFQATT and CDR2 SNEGSKA (reference sequence). Trimming pared 3 bases from V and 5 bases from J, leaving 7 bases between. This CDR3 contains 11 residues. Here the CDR3 reads CSASTGTEAFF. In nucleotides, the CDR3 is TGCAGTGCTAGTACCGGTACTGAAGCTTTCTTT.

This clone was observed a handful of times. The chain carries TRBV9 and TRBJ2-2; 12 positions agree with TRBD2. The CDR3 is 17 amino acids. Germline-derived CDR1 and CDR2 are SGDLS and YYNGEE. With V trimmed by 3 bases and J by 5 bases, 8 bases remained unmatched. As DNA, the CDR3 is TGTGCCAGCAGCGGACGCGGACTAGCGGGAAGAACCGGGGAGCTGTTTTTT. Its protein is CASSGRGLAGRTGELFF.

The CDR3 DNA sequence: TGTGCCAGCAGTGTATGGCAGGGGAGTTCTAATGAAAAACTGTTTTTT. This gives the protein CASSVWQGSSNEKLFF. The chain is built from TRBV6-1 and TRBJ1-4; TRBD1 might be the D (6 bases). With 4 bases removed from V and 3 bases from J, the gap between germline ends came to 15 bases. The germline V gene encodes CDR1 MNHNS and CDR2 SASEGT. The CDR3 length is 16 residues.

The rearrangement uses TRBV12-5 and TRBJ1-1, with a possible D match to TRBD1 (5 bases). This CDR3 contains 13 residues. The germline V and J ends were trimmed by 5 bases and 6 bases, with 13 bases remaining between them. Per germline, CDR1 LGHNT and CDR2 FRNRAP. CDR3 DNA sequence: TGTGCTAGTGGTCCGCCTGGGGACTCTGAAGCTTTCTTT. Translating gives CASGPPGDSEAFF.

This chain uses TRBV28 with TRBJ2-3; no reliable D call. Trimming removed 1 base at V and 2 bases at J, with 7 bases between. The CDR3 has 14 residues. Germline assignment: CDR1 MDHEN and CDR2 SYDVKM. The CDR3 is CASSLSVVTDTQYF. The CDR3 DNA follows: TGTGCCAGCAGTTTATCGGTGGTCACAGATACGCAGTATTTT.

This clone appeared a single time. V gene TRBV29-1 combines with J gene TRBJ1-2; D gene unclear. This CDR3 has 11 residues. The V end lost 4 bases, the J end lost 6 bases, and 9 bases lay between the germline ends. Germline CDR1 is SQVTM and CDR2 is ANQGSEA. CDR3 DNA sequence: TGCAGCGTTGGGAAGGAGAATGGCTACACCTTC. Amino acids: CSVGKENGYTF.

The rearrangement uses TRBV30 and TRBJ2-7, with 7 positions matching TRBD2. Germline CDR1 is GTSNPN and CDR2 is SVGIG (reference sequence). The CDR3 length is 14 residues. V dropped 0 bases and J dropped 3; count of bases not matched to a gene: 5. In DNA form, the CDR3 reads TGTGCCTGGAGTGTAAGACTAGCAGACTACGAGCAGTACTTC. Translated: CAWSVRLADYEQYF. Using reference TRBV30 and TRBJ2-7 for the parts outside the CDR3, the full variable domain is SQTIHQWPATLVQPVGSPLSLECTVEGTSNPNLYWYRQAAGRGLQLLFYSVGIGQISSEVPQNLSASRPQDRQFILSSKKLLLSDSGFYLCAWSVRLADYEQYFGPGTRLTVT.

The V call is TRBV6-1, the J call TRBJ1-3; maybe TRBD1 (5 bases). The CDR3 sequence is 14 residues long. V was pared by 5 bases and J by 5 bases, with 13 bases between. The V gene's germline CDR1 is MNHNS and CDR2 SASEGT. Here the CDR3 DNA reads TGTGCCAGCAGTACAGGCGCCCATCGAAACACCATATATTTT. It yields the protein CASSTGAHRNTIYF.

This clone has just one count. The rearrangement joins TRBV6-6 to TRBJ2-2; tentatively, D is TRBD1 (5 bases). CDR1 is MNHNY, CDR2 SVGAGI, per germline (reference sequence). Trimming removed 2 bases at V and 2 bases at J, with 12 bases between. The CDR3 is made up of 16 amino acids. CDR3 region: CASSYPKGLNTGELFF. CDR3 DNA sequence: TGTGCCAGCAGTTACCCCAAGGGGCTAAACACCGGGGAGCTGTTTTTT.

The CDR3 sequence is CSVPVLTNYGYTF. CDR3 coding DNA: TGCAGCGTCCCAGTGCTTACTAACTATGGCTACACCTTC. The J gene is TRBJ1-2, the V gene TRBV29-1, with D uncertain. V gave up 6 bases and J gave up 0 bases, with 11 bases separating them. This CDR3 has 13 amino acids. Looked up from germline, CDR1 is SQVTM and CDR2 is ANQGSEA.

J is TRBJ2-3 and V is TRBV30; possible D gene TRBD2, 5 bases. V lost 2 bases and J 4 bases, leaving 16 bases between the germline ends. The CDR3 is made up of 15 amino acids. Germline V CDR1 and CDR2: GTSNPN, SVGIG (reference sequence). CDR3 loop: CAWSFSGTRADTQYF. CDR3 coding DNA: TGTGCCTGGAGTTTTAGTGGAACGCGGGCAGATACGCAGTATTTT.